Included here is one T cell receptor beta chain sequence, with context. What it binds is unknown. The trim removed 0 bases at V and 0 bases at J, leaving 6 bases unmatched. The CDR3 has 19 residues. Germline assignment: CDR1 MNHEY and CDR2 SMNVEV (reference sequence). The data are from a study of T cell clones after liver transplantation. In the study overall: Graft-donor-reactive sequences were compared with third-party-reactive TCRbeta sequences from pre-transplant mixed lymphocyte reactions. Three of the eight recipients were HCV-positive; the rest had non-autoimmune, non-viral transplant indications. Standard immunosuppression, with no induction, continued until 12-24 months after transplant. Points from the study as a whole: Small, mixed patient groups and varying post-transplant times limit these conclusions.

Assay used: immunoSEQ multiplex PCR; TCRdb lists only in-frame clones, some missing. The sample has fewer than 65,000 clones, about nine tenths seen once; the top ten hold around 14%. The receptor's source is a human patient who received a liver transplant. Some T cells may be transferred from the graft donor. This chain connects TRBV27 to TRBJ2-6, with 9 positions matching TRBD1. Sequenced material: CD8+ T cells from blood, taken 12 months after liver transplant. Written as DNA, the CDR3 is TGTGCCAGCAGTTTATCTGGGACAGGGAGCCTCTCTGGGGCCAACGTCCTGACTTTC. Protein product: CASSLSGTGSLSGANVLTF.